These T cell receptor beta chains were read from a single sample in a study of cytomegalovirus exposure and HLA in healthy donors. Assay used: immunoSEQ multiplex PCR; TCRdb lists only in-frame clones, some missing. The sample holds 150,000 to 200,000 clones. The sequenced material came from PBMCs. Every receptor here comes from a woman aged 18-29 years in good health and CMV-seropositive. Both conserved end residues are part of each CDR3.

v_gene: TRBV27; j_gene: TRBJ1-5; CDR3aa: CASRAPGGQPQHF
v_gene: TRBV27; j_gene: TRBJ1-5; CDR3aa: CASSTGGGSNQPQHF
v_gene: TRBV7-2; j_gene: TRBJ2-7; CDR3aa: CASSLGTTYEQYF
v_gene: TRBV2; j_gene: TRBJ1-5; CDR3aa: CASSAGLPQPQHF
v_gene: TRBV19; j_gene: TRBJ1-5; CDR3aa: CATQQGDQPQHF
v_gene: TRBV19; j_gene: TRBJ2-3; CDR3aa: CASGEGDFGPDTQYF
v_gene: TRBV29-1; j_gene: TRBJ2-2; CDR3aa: CSVAPRAGVTGELFF
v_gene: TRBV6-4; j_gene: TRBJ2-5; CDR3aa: CASSDPAGWETQYF
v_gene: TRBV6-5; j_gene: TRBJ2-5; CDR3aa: CASSYGGREETQYF
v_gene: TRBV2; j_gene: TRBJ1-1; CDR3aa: CASSAEDSTVGGMNTEAFF
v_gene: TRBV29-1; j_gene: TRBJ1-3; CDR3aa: CSVERVSSGNTIYF
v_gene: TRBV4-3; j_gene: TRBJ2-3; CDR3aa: CASSPDFGSVQADTQYF
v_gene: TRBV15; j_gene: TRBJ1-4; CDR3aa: CATSPRTGSNEKLFF
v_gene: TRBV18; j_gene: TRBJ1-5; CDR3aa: CASSPGTGPNQPQHF
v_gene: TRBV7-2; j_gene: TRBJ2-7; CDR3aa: CASSRSPGNYEQYF
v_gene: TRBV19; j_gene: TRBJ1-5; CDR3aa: CASSSPRTEGVWGGNQPQHF
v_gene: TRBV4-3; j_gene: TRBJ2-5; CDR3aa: CASSQAVAVIQETQYF
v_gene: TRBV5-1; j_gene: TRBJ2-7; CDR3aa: CASAHLAGGGTYEQYF
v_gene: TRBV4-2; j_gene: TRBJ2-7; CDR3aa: CASSRDRQGTYEQYF
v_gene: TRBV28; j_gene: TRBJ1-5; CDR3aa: CASSLVRARFNQPQHF
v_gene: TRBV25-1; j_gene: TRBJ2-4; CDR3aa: CASSETGVAKNIQYF
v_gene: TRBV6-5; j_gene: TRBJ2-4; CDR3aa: CASSYGQGGTKNIQYF
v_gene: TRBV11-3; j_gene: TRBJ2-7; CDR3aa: CASSFSSYEQYF
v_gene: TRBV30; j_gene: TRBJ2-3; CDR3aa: CALSATSGSTDTQYF
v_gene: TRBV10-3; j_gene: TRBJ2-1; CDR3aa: CAISEIAGGEYNEQFF
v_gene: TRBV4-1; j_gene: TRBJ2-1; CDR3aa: CASSYRRDRGMNEQFF
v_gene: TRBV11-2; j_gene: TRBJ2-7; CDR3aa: CASSIEGQAFSYEQYF
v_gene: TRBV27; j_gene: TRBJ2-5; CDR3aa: CASRESFGTSQETQYF
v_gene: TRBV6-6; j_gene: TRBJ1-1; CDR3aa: CASPGQGPNTEAFF
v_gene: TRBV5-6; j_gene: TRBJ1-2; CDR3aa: CASSIAGTGDLGGYTF
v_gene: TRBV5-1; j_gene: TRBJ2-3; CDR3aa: CASSLGGTDTQYF
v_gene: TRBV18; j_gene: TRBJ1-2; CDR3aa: CASSADRDYGYTF
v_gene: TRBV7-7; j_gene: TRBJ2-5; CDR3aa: CASGKETGLVGETQYF
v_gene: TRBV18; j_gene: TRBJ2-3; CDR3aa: CASSPGGRTDTQYF
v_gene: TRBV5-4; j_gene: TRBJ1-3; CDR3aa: CASSRSTLTGTGNTIYF
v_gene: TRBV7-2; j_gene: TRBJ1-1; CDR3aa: CASSTRTGSLTEAFF
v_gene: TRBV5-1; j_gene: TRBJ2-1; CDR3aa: CASRLTGFWDNEQFF
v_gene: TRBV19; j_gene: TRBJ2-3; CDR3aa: CASRSRGLTDTQYF
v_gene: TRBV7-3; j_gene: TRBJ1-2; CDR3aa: CASSLYIMKNYGYTF
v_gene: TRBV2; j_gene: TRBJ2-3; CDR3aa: CASSEILRGTDTQYF
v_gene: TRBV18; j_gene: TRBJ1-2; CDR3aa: CASSPGTGGNYGYTF
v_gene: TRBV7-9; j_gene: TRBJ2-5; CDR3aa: CASSLPPGQAQETQYF
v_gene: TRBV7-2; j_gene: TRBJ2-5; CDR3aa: CASSSRTGPETQYF
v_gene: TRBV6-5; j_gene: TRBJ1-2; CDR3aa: CASSYWDSDGYTF
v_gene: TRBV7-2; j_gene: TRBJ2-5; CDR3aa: CASSLTQETQYF
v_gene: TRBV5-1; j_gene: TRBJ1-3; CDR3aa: CASSPLTGGSGNTIYF
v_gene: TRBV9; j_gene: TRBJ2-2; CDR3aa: CASSVEGLAVSGELFF
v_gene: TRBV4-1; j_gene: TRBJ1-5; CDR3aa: CASSHPQGNSNQPQHF
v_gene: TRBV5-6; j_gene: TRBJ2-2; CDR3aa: CASSLLTGGTNTGELFF
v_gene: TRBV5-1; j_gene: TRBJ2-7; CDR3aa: CASSWGLWEKRGYEQYF
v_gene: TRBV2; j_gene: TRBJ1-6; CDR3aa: CASTQDRSGNSPLHF
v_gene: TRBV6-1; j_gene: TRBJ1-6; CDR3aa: CASSHPGTGARPLHF
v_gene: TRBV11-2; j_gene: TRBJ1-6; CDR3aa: CASSLDEVSYNSPLHF
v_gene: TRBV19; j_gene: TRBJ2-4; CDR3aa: CASSSVAKNIQYF
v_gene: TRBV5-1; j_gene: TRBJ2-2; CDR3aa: CASSVTSGVTGELFF
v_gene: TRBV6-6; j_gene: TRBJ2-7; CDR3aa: CASSYLQGSYEQYF
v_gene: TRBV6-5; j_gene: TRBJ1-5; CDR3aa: CASSGRGGNQPQHF
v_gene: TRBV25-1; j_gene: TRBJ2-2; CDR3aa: CASTPGGGQGTGELFF
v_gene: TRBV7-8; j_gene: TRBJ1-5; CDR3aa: CASSLLEARILQPQHF
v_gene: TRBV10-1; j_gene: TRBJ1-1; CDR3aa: CASKGRGANTEAFF